This T cell receptor beta chain stems from a study of blood T cell repertoires in COVID-19. Study context: The United States, Italy and Spain were the sources of the acute and convalescent COVID-19 samples. Sources were T cells, B-cell-depleted T cells, or PBMCs; the material itself was cDNA or gDNA.

Germline CDR1 reads SGDLS; CDR2 reads YYNGEE. Trimming removed 3 bases at V and 7 bases at J, with 17 bases between. The CDR3 extends over 15 amino acids. In the authors' workflow: Nucleated cell counts were estimated from reference gene primer amplification. The data were produced by immunoSEQ multiplex PCR, yet TCRdb's version contains in-frame clones alone and is incomplete. The V and J calls and clone size were taken over from that table, and D and trimming were inferred from the DNA. The table lists around 72,000 clones, 85% to 90% of them singletons, with 8.3% in the top ten. This receptor was obtained from a man aged 50 to 60 with active COVID-19. V usage is TRBV9 and J usage is TRBJ2-1; D is perhaps TRBD2 (6 bases). Source material: peripheral blood. CDR3 in DNA: TGTGCCAGCAGCGAGACTAGGGGAGCGAGGAATGAGCAGTTCTTC. Translated, it gives CASSETRGARNEQFF.